This section outlines one T cell receptor beta chain sequence together with its context. The entry originates in a study of blood T cell repertoires in COVID-19. On the study more broadly: Specimens from acute and convalescent COVID-19 originated in the United States, Italy and Spain. Nucleic acid was either cDNA or gDNA, and it came from T cells, B-cell-depleted T cells, or PBMCs.

Assay: immunoSEQ multiplex PCR; the TCRdb copy retains only in-frame clones and omits some. The sample records 95,000 to 150,000 clones, around nine tenths being singletons. Sequenced material: peripheral blood. The receptor was isolated from a man aged 50 to 60 with acute or convalescent COVID-19.

The CDR3 DNA follows: TGTGCCATCCTGACTAGCGGGACCTACGAGCAGTACTTC. Translating it yields CAILTSGTYEQYF. The chain joins TRBV10-3 to TRBJ2-7; the match to TRBD2 covers 11 bases. V lost 8 bases to trimming and J lost 2 bases; unmatched junction nucleotides: 2. This CDR3 is built from 13 residues. In germline, CDR1 is ENHRY, CDR2 SYGVKD.